Shown below are 14 T cell receptor beta chains from a single sample sequenced in a study of cytomegalovirus exposure and HLA in healthy donors. TCRdb's copy holds only in-frame clones and misses some; the assay was immunoSEQ multiplex PCR. The sample contains 200,000 to 250,000 clones, 80% to 85% of which appear only once. Sequencing was done on a sample of PBMCs. These receptor sequences come from a woman aged 25-40 years in good health and CMV-seropositive.

The V call is TRBV5-1, the J call TRBJ2-2; the D is unclear. Germline assignment: CDR1 SGHRS and CDR2 YFSETQ. Trimming cost V 4 bases and J 6 bases, with 16 bases left between them. The CDR3 totals 15 residues. The CDR3 nucleotides read TGCGCCAGCAGCCTTGTTGGGGTTTCGGCCGGGGAGCTGTTTTTT. Translation: CASSLVGVSAGELFF. Full variable domain (rest looked up from reference TRBV5-1 and TRBJ2-2): KAGVTQTPRYLIKTRGQQVTLSCSPISGHRSVSWYQQTPGQGLQFLFEYFSETQRNKGNFPGRFSGRQFSNSRSEMNVSTLELGDSALYLCASSLVGVSAGELFFGEGSRLTVL.

CDR3 in amino acids: CASSAFTGTGNEKLFF. The CDR3 DNA reads as TGTGCCAGTAGTGCGTTCACCGGGACAGGGAATGAAAAACTGTTTTTT. The V call is TRBV19, the J call TRBJ1-4, with 9 bases aligning to TRBD1. This CDR3 is 16 amino acids long. The ends lost 5 bases at V and 5 bases at J; junction bases unmatched: 9. CDR1 and CDR2 from the germline V gene are LNHDA and SQIVND (reference sequence). Looking up the rest from reference TRBV19 and TRBJ1-4 gives the full variable domain: DGGITQSPKYLFRKEGQNVTLSCEQNLNHDAMYWYRQDPGQGLRLIYYSQIVNDFQKGDIAEGYSVSREKKESFPLTVTSAQKNPTAFYLCASSAFTGTGNEKLFFGSGTQLSVL.

V usage is TRBV9 and J usage is TRBJ1-4; 8 nucleotides align to TRBD1. Trimming at V came to 3 bases and at J to 5 bases, leaving 3 bases not matched to a gene. The CDR3 is made up of 14 amino acids. Germline CDR1 SGDLS, CDR2 YYNGEE. The CDR3 nucleotides are TGTGCCAGCAGCGCCCCAGGGGGCAATGAAAAACTGTTTTTT. It is translated as CASSAPGGNEKLFF. Drawing the rest from reference TRBV9 and TRBJ1-4, the complete variable domain is DSGVTQTPKHLITATGQRVTLRCSPRSGDLSVYWYQQSLDQGLQFLIQYYNGEERAKGNILERFSAQQFPDLHSELNLSSLELGDSALYFCASSAPGGNEKLFFGSGTQLSVL.

The chain uses TRBV9 and TRBJ2-3; the match to TRBD2 covers 9 bases. The CDR3 covers 15 residues. The J segment lost 1 base and the V segment lost 3 bases, leaving 3 bases of the junction unmatched. CDR1 and CDR2 from the germline V gene are SGDLS and YYNGEE. The DNA for the CDR3 is TGTGCCAGCAGCGCGACTAGCGGAGGCACAGATACGCAGTATTTT. Amino acids: CASSATSGGTDTQYF.

The chain combines TRBV9 with TRBJ2-6, with 9 bases matching TRBD1. Germline V gives CDR1 SGDLS, CDR2 YYNGEE. After removal of 1 base from V and 1 base from J, the junction contained 9 bases not matched to a gene. The length of the CDR3 is 19 residues. CDR3 in amino acids: CASSVRSFGQGSGANVLTF. CDR3 nucleotide sequence: TGTGCCAGCAGCGTAAGGAGCTTCGGACAGGGGTCTGGGGCCAACGTCCTGACTTTC.

The rearrangement uses TRBV9 and TRBJ1-1; D is uncertain. The germline V gene has CDR1 SGDLS and CDR2 YYNGEE. The V end was cut by 0 bases, the J end by 11 bases, with 14 bases between. CDR3 length: 13 amino acids. In DNA form, the CDR3 reads TGTGCCAGCAGCGTAGTTACAGCGCGCGAGGCTTTCTTT. Encoded protein: CASSVVTAREAFF.

This chain uses TRBV2 with TRBJ1-2; D gene unclear. V was cut by 0 bases and J by 3 bases, with 8 bases left in between. Germline V gene sequence: CDR1 SNHLY, CDR2 FYNNEI. The CDR3 extends over 14 amino acids. The CDR3 is CASSEAREYYGYTF. The CDR3 DNA sequence: TGTGCCAGCAGTGAAGCGCGGGAGTACTATGGCTACACCTTC. The full variable domain, completed using reference TRBV2 and TRBJ1-2, is EPEVTQTPSHQVTQMGQEVILRCVPISNHLYFYWYRQILGQKVEFLVSFYNNEISEKSEIFDDQFSVERPDGSNFTLKIRSTKLEDSAMYFCASSEAREYYGYTFGSGTRLTVV.

The V call is TRBV9, the J call TRBJ2-7, with 10 bases matching TRBD2. After removal of 3 bases from V and 4 bases from J, the junction contained 10 bases not matched to a gene. Per the germline V gene, CDR1 is SGDLS and CDR2 is YYNGEE. The CDR3 length is 16 residues. The chain's CDR3 is CASSADTSGNTYEQYF. CDR3 sequence (DNA): TGTGCCAGCAGCGCCGATACTAGCGGGAATACTTACGAGCAGTACTTC.

This chain joins TRBV27 and TRBJ1-1; no clear D. Germline loops: CDR1 MNHEY, CDR2 SMNVEV (reference sequence). The CDR3 consists of 13 residues. The V and J ends lost 1 base and 4 bases respectively, with 7 bases between them. CDR3 amino acids: CASSLYRATEAFF. DNA for the CDR3: TGTGCCAGCAGTTTATATCGGGCCACTGAAGCTTTCTTT.

This clone was counted a few times. The chain has TRBV29-1 and TRBJ1-2; weak D call: TRBD1 (6 bases). The CDR3 runs to 13 residues. Trimming removed 4 bases from V and 2 bases from J, with 11 bases in between. Germline CDR1 is SQVTM and CDR2 is ANQGSEA. The CDR3 is CSVVARGNYGYTF. The CDR3 bases are TGCAGCGTTGTGGCCAGGGGAAACTATGGCTACACCTTC.

This sequence joins TRBV29-1 and TRBJ1-1, with D possibly matching TRBD1 (5 bases). Germline V gene data show CDR1 as SQVTM and CDR2 as ANQGSEA. The CDR3 is 13 amino acids. Trimming took 4 bases from V and 4 from J, leaving 13 bases between them. The DNA for the CDR3 is TGCAGCGTTGTCGGGGCGCAAAGCACTGAAGCTTTCTTT. Its protein is CSVVGAQSTEAFF.

This chain links TRBV13 with TRBJ2-5; weak D call: TRBD2 (5 bases). The ends were cut back, 3 bases at V and 3 bases at J, with 8 bases in the middle. Germline lookup yields CDR1 PRHDT and CDR2 FYEKMQ (reference sequence). CDR3 size: 13 residues. CDR3 amino acids: CASSFPGKETQYF. In DNA form, the CDR3 reads TGTGCCAGCAGCTTTCCGGGGAAAGAGACCCAGTACTTC.

The chain links TRBV5-6 to TRBJ1-2; D is perhaps TRBD1 (6 bases). Per the germline V gene, CDR1 is SGHDT and CDR2 is YYEEEE. Deletions cut 4 bases from V and 4 bases from J, with 26 bases between. This CDR3 is 18 amino acids long. The DNA of the CDR3 is TGTGCCAGCAGCGTCGTAGGGGGGGACACCATTCCGTCCTATGGCTACACCTTC. Protein: CASSVVGGDTIPSYGYTF.

This chain uses TRBV5-6 with TRBJ1-1; D is uncertain. Looked up from germline, CDR1 is SGHDT and CDR2 is YYEEEE. The CDR3 is 17 residues long. V was clipped by 3 bases and J by 5 bases, with 23 bases between them. The CDR3 spells CASSYLDGIGLMTEAFF. The CDR3 DNA reads as TGTGCCAGCAGCTACCTCGACGGGATAGGGTTGATGACTGAAGCTTTCTTT.